Following are 14 T cell receptor beta chains from one sample sequenced in a study of OX40 agonist ivuxolimab in advanced cancers. Library construction relied on the immunoSEQ multiplex PCR assay. TCRdb mirrors the immuneACCESS table, restricted to in-frame sequences. Some clones are absent from its copies; in checked studies, under half trace to an unresolved V gene, and the reason for the others is unknown. The sample records tens of thousands of clones, 86% of which are singletons. 0.95% to 1.5% of the sample comes from the top ten. Sequencing used CD4+ or CD8+ T cells sorted from blood, obtained in a trial of the OX40 agonist ivuxolimab. All receptors derive from an adult with an advanced solid tumor such as melanoma, head and neck, liver or kidney cancer.

The J gene is TRBJ2-1, the V gene TRBV5-6; D is uncertain. V was pared by 1 base and J by 3 bases, with 20 bases between. CDR1 and CDR2 (germline): SGHDT, YYEEEE. The length of the CDR3 is 18 residues. CDR3 region: CASSLYLLAGAGYNEQFF. CDR3 DNA: TGTGCCAGCAGCTTGTATCTTTTGGCCGGAGCCGGCTACAATGAGCAGTTCTTC.

This clone has a single count. The genes are TRBV7-8 and TRBJ1-5; D is ambiguous. The CDR3 spans 16 residues. Trimming removed 2 bases at V and 4 bases at J, with 15 bases between. Germline V CDR1 and CDR2: SGHVS, FQNEAQ. The CDR3 DNA reads TGTGCCAGCAGCTTAAGCGGGCGTCAGCCTAATCAGCCCCAGCATTTT. Translating gives CASSLSGRQPNQPQHF.

The rearrangement joins TRBV5-1 to TRBJ1-2; D perhaps matches TRBD1 (5 bases). Trimming cost V 4 bases and J 4 bases, with 17 bases left between them. Germline CDR1 reads SGHRS; CDR2 reads YFSETQ. The CDR3 spans 15 residues. The CDR3 reads CASSGDAQGSYGYTF. The CDR3 bases are TGCGCCAGCAGCGGGGACGCTCAGGGTTCCTATGGCTACACCTTC.

V is TRBV6-5 and J is TRBJ1-3; D is perhaps TRBD1 (6 bases). Germline V lookup: CDR1 MNHEY, CDR2 SVGAGI. The germline V and J ends were trimmed by 2 bases and 0 bases, with 11 bases remaining between them. This CDR3 has 16 amino acids. For the CDR3, the DNA is TGTGCCAGCAGTTACGGGGGGCCCCTCTCTGGAAACACCATATATTTT. It yields the protein CASSYGGPLSGNTIYF.

The CDR3 DNA follows: TGTGCCAGCAGTAAGGAGGGGGGGTACACTGAAGCTTTCTTT. Translated: CASSKEGGYTEAFF. V usage is TRBV5-5 and J usage is TRBJ1-1, with D possibly being TRBD1 (6 bases). This CDR3 region has 14 residues. Germline CDR1 is SGHKS and CDR2 is YYEKEE (reference sequence). Trimming cost V 5 bases and J 3 bases, with 14 bases left between them.

This chain uses TRBV4-2 with TRBJ1-2; D unresolved. The CDR3 consists of 14 residues. The V gene's germline CDR1 is LGHNA and CDR2 YNFKEQ. V gave up 2 bases and J gave up 6 bases, with 13 bases separating them. CDR3 bases: TGTGCCAGCAGCCAAATTGCCGAGAGAGATGGCTACACCTTC. Amino acid sequence: CASSQIAERDGYTF.

V usage is TRBV6-5 and J usage is TRBJ2-5; D could derive from TRBD1 or TRBD2 (5 bases each). The J call is uncertain, as TRBJ2-7 better fits the DNA end. Germline assignment: CDR1 MNHEY and CDR2 SVGAGI. There are 15 residues in the CDR3. CDR3 sequence reads: CASSYSITGPYEQYF. In DNA form, the CDR3 reads TGTGCCAGCAGTTACTCGATAACGGGGCCCTACGAGCAGTACTTC.

This sequence joins TRBV21-1 and TRBJ1-1. TRBV21-1 is described as a pseudogene. The CDR3 has 15 amino acids. CDR3 amino acids: CASRVRYTIRTEAFF. The CDR3 DNA follows: TGTGCCAGCAGAGTGCGCTACACAATTCGCACTGAAGCTTTCTTT.

This clone is a singleton in its sample. Germline is not matched at one junction end, which may reflect a read error. J is TRBJ2-5 and V is TRBV7-7, with 8 bases that match TRBD1. Germline V gene sequence: CDR1 SSHAT, CDR2 FNYEAQ (reference sequence). This CDR3 comprises 13 residues. This chain's CDR3 is CASSFGTGETQYF. The CDR3 nucleotides read TGTGCTAGCAGCTTCGGGACAGGAGAGACCCAGTACTTC. Using reference TRBV7-7 and TRBJ2-5 for the parts outside the CDR3, the full variable domain is GAGVSQSPRYKVTKRGQDVTLRCDPISSHATLYWYQQALGQGPEFLTYFNYEAQPDKSGLPSDRFSAERPEGSISTLTIQRTEQRDSAMYRCASSFGTGETQYFGPGTRLLVL.

The rearrangement joins TRBV28 to TRBJ2-7; 7 bases fit TRBD2. Trimming took 7 bases from V and 2 from J; bases not matched to a gene: 8. This CDR3 has 14 residues. Germline V lookup: CDR1 MDHEN, CDR2 SYDVKM. CDR3 sequence (DNA): TGTGCCAGCACTCCAGGGACTACGACCTACGAGCAGTACTTC. This codes for CASTPGTTTYEQYF.

This chain connects TRBV9 to TRBJ1-2; D is unresolved. Germline V lookup: CDR1 SGDLS, CDR2 YYNGEE. The CDR3 extends over 12 amino acids. V was shortened by 0 bases and J by 13 bases, with 13 bases between the two germline ends. CDR3 sequence: CASSVVGGKVTF. The CDR3 nucleotides are TGTGCCAGCAGCGTAGTCGGAGGGAAGGTCACCTTC.

V usage is TRBV18 and J usage is TRBJ1-2; 9 bases are a match to TRBD1. The germline V gene has CDR1 KGHSH and CDR2 LQKENI. The CDR3 is 12 residues long. J was trimmed by 12 bases and V by 4 bases; bases with no gene match: 6. The CDR3 sequence is CASSHLQGAHTF. The CDR3, as DNA: TGTGCCAGCTCACACTTACAGGGGGCCCACACCTTC.

This clone was seen only once. The chain recombines TRBV19 with TRBJ2-3; D is perhaps TRBD1 (6 bases). The CDR3 loop spans 13 amino acids. V shed 4 bases and J shed 4 bases, with 9 bases lying between them. CDR1 is LNHDA and CDR2 is SQIVND in the germline V gene (reference sequence). CDR3 protein: CASSRGLADTQYF. CDR3 bases: TGTGCCAGTAGTAGGGGGCTTGCAGATACGCAGTATTTT.

This chain links TRBV19 with TRBJ2-2, with D unclear. This CDR3 comprises 14 residues. V lost 3 bases and J 2 bases, leaving 7 bases between the germline ends. Germline V lookup: CDR1 LNHDA, CDR2 SQIVND (reference sequence). In DNA, the CDR3 is TGTGCCAGTAGTATGGGGTACAACACCGGGGAGCTGTTTTTT. Its protein product is CASSMGYNTGELFF.